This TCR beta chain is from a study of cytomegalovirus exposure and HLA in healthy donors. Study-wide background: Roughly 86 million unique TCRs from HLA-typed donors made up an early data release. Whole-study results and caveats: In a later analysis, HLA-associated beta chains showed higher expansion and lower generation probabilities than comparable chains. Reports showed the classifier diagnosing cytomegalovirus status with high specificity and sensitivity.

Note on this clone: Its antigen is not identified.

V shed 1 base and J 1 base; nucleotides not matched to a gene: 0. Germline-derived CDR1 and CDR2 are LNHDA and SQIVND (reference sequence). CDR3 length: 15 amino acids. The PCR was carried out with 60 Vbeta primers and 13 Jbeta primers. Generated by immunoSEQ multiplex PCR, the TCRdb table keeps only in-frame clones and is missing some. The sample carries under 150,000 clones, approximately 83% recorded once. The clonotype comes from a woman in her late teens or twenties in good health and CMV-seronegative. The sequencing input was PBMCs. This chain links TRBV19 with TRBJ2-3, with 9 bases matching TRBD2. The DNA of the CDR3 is TGTGCCAGTAGTATAGTAGCGGGGGGCACAGATACGCAGTATTTT. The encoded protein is CASSIVAGGTDTQYF.